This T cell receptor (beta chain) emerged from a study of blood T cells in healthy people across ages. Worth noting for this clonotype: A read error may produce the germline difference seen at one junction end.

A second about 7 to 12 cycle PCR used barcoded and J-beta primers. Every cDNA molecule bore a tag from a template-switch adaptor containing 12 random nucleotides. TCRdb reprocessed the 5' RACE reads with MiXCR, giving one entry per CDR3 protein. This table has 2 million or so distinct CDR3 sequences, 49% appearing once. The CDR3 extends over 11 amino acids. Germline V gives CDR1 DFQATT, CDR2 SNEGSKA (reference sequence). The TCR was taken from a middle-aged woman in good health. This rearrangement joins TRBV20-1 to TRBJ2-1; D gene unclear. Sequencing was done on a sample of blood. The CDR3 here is CSAREFDEQFF. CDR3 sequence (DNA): TGCAGTGCAAGAGAGTTCGATGAGCAGTTCTTC.